This paragraph reports one T cell receptor beta chain. What it binds is not known. Clones were read by immunoSEQ multiplex PCR, and TCRdb kept only the in-frame ones, dropping some. The repertoire holds around 130,000 clones, with 75% to 90% as singletons. Healthy donors had no documented immune events, such as infections, while sampled. This specimen belongs to a study of identifying expanded T cells in peripheral blood. Points from the study as a whole: Over two and four weeks, about 15 and 19 clones changed, versus more than 1 between replicates. Variance in clone template counts between two-week samples significantly increased with total template count across all healthy donors.

Looked up from germline, CDR1 is ENHRY and CDR2 is SYGVKD. The CDR3 length is 15 residues. Trimming removed 3 bases from V and 3 bases from J, with 12 bases in between. The gene calls are TRBV10-3 and TRBJ1-5; D unresolved. The TCR comes from a person between 18 and 70 years old in good health. The sample was blood. The DNA of the CDR3 is TGTGCCATCAGTGATTTAGGAGGGCACAATCAGCCCCAGCATTTT. Encoded protein: CAISDLGGHNQPQHF.